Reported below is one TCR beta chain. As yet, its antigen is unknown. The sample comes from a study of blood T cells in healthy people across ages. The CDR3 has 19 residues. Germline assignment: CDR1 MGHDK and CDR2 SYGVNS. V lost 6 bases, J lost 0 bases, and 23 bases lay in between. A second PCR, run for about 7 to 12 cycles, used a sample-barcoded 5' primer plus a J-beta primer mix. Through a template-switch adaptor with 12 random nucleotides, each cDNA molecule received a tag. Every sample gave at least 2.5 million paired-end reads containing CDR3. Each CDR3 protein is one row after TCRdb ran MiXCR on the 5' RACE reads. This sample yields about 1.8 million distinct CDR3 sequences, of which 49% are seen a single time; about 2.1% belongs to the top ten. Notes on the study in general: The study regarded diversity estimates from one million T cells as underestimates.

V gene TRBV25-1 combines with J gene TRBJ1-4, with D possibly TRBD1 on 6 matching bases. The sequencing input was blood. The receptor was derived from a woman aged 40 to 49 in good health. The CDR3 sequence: CASSHTGPPSGATNEKLFF. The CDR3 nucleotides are TGTGCCAGCAGCCATACAGGGCCACCGAGCGGGGCAACTAATGAAAAACTGTTTTTT.